The source of this T cell receptor (beta chain) is a study of T cells after somatic rescue of genetic block. Profiling relied on immunoSEQ multiplex PCR, and the TCRdb table lists in-frame clones only, not all of them. The data hold 14,000 to 15,000 clones, with 65% to 75% observed a single time. Germline lookup yields CDR1 SNHLY and CDR2 FYNNEI. CDR3 length: 16 amino acids. V shed 4 bases and J shed 3 bases, with 18 bases lying between them. Input material: peripheral blood mononuclear cells (PBMCs). The sequence derives from a young man. V is TRBV2 and J is TRBJ2-5; D call uncertain. The DNA of the CDR3 is TGTGCCAGCAGTGTAGGGCCTCCTAGGATCAAAGAGACCCAGTACTTC. Amino acids: CASSVGPPRIKETQYF.